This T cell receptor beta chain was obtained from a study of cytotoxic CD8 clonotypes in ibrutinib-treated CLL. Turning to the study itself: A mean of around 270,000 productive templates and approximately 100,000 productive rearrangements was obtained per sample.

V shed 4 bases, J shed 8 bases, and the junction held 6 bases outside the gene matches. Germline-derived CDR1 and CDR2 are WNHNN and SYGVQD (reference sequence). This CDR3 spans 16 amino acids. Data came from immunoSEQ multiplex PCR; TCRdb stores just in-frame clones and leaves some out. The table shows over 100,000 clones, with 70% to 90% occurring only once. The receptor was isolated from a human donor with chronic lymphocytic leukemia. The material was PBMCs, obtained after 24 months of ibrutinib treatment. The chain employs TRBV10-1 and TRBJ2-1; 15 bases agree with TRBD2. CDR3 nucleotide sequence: TGCGCCAGCAGTGGGGGACTAGCGGGGGGCCCCCATGAGCAGTTCTTC. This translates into CASSGGLAGGPHEQFF.